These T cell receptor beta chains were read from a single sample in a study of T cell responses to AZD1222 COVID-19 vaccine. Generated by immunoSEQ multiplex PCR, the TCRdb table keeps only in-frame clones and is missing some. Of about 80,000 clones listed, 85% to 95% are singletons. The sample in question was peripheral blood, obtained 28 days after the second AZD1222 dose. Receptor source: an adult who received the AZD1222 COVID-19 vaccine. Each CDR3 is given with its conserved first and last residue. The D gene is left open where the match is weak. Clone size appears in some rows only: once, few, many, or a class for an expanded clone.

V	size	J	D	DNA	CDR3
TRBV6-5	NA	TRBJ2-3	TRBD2	TGTGCCAGCAGTCCTTGGACTAGCGGGAGGGAGGCGCAGTATTTT	CASSPWTSGREAQYF
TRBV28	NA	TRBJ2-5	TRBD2	TGTGCCAGCAGTATAGCGGGAGTACGAGAGACCCAGTACTTC	CASSIAGVRETQYF
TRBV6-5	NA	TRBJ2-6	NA	TGTGCCAGCAGTCCAGAGGGGCAAGGGGCCAACGTCCTGACTTTC	CASSPEGQGANVLTF
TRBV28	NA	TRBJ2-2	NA	TGTGCCAGCAGTTTCAGGGTCCCCGGGGAGCTGTTTTTT	CASSFRVPGELFF
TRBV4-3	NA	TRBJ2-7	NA	TGCGCCAGCAGCGATCTGACTAGACCCTACGAGCAGTACTTC	CASSDLTRPYEQYF
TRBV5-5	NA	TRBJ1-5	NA	TGTGCCAGCAGCTTGGGAAGGACGGGGAGTCAGCCCCAGCATTTT	CASSLGRTGSQPQHF
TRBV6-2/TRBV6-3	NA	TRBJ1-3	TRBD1	TGTGCCAGCAGTCCCGGGGGACAGACTGGAAACACCATATATTTT	CASSPGGQTGNTIYF
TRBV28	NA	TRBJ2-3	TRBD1	TGTGCCAGCAGTTCACCCGGGACAGGGTTCACAGATACGCAGTATTTT	CASSSPGTGFTDTQYF
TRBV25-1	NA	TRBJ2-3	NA	TGTGCCAGCAGTGAATCCAGAGTAATCACAGATACGCAGTATTTT	CASSESRVITDTQYF
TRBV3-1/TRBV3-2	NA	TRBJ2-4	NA	TGTGCCAGCAGCCTTAATGGGGGGGCGGCCAAAAACATTCAGTACTTC	CASSLNGGAAKNIQYF
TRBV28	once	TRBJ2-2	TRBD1	TGTGCCAGCAGTGCCGCCGGGACAGGGCTACGGTGGGCCGGGGAGCTGTTTTTT	CASSAAGTGLRWAGELFF
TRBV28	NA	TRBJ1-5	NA	TGTGCCAGCAGTTTAGCAGGACGTCAGCCCCAGCATTTT	CASSLAGRQPQHF
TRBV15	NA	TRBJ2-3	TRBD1	TGTGCCACCAGCATTACCGGGACAGGGTTGACAGATACGCAGTATTTT	CATSITGTGLTDTQYF
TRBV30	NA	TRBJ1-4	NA	TGTGCCTGGGGTGATACTAATGAAAAACTGTTTTTT	CAWGDTNEKLFF
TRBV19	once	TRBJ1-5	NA	TGTGCCAGTACCAAACAGGGTGAGGGCAATCAGCCCCAGCATTTT	CASTKQGEGNQPQHF
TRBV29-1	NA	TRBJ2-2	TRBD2	TGCAGCGTTAGAGGGCTAGCGGGAGTTCCCGGGGAGCTGTTTTTT	CSVRGLAGVPGELFF
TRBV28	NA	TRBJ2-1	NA	TGTGCCAGCAGTTTTAGTGCGAATGAGCAGTTCTTC	CASSFSANEQFF
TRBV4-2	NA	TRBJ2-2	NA	TGTGCCAGCAGCCCCAGGCCGGGGAAGAACACCGGGGAGCTGTTTTTT	CASSPRPGKNTGELFF
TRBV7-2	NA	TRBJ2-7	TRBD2	TGTGCCAGCAGCTTAGAGGGTGCGGGAGCGGGCGAGCAGTACTTC	CASSLEGAGAGEQYF
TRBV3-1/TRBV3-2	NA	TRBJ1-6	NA	TGTGCCAGTCAGACGGTTGGCGCAGGTAATTCACCCCTCCACTTT	CASQTVGAGNSPLHF
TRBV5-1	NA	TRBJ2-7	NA	TGCGCCAGCAGATCGGACTTCGGATCCTACGAGCAGTACTTC	CASRSDFGSYEQYF
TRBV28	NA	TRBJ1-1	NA	TGTGCCAGCAGTTTATGGGCCCCGAACACTGAAGCTTTCTTT	CASSLWAPNTEAFF
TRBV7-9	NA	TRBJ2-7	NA	TGTGCCAGCAGCTCCCCCGTGACGCGCTACGAGCAGTACTTC	CASSSPVTRYEQYF
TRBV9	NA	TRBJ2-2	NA	TGTGCCAGCAGCGTAGGGAACACCGGGGAGCTGTTTTTT	CASSVGNTGELFF
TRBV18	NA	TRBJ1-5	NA	TGTGCCAGCTCACTTGAGACAGGATCGGATCAGCCCCAGCATTTT	CASSLETGSDQPQHF
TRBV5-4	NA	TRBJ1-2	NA	TGTGCCAGCAGCATCCAACAGGGTAGCTATGGCTACACCTTC	CASSIQQGSYGYTF
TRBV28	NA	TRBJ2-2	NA	TGTGCCAGTCGGCAGGGGATTTCGGGGGAGCTGTTTTTT	CASRQGISGELFF
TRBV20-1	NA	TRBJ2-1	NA	TGCAGTGCTAGGCGGGATGAGCAGTTCTTC	CSARRDEQFF
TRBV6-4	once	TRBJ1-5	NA	TGTGCCAGCAGTCTAGGTAGCAATCAGCCCCAGCATTTT	CASSLGSNQPQHF
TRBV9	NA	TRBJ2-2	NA	TGTGCCAGCAGCGTAGAAGGGGAGGCGAACACCGGGGAGCTGTTTTTT	CASSVEGEANTGELFF
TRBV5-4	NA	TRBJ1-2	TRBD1	TGTGCCAGCAGCTCCGGACAGGGGGGATTGAGCTACACCTTC	CASSSGQGGLSYTF
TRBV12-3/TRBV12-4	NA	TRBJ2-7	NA	TGTGCCAGCGGGGGACGGCCGCTAGTCGAGCAGTACTTC	CASGGRPLVEQYF
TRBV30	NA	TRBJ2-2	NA	TGTGCCTCCTCTGGTGGGCCCGGGGAGCTGTTTTTT	CASSGGPGELFF
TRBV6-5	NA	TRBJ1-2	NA	TGTGCCAGCAGTTCAGACGGGAACTATGGCTACACCTTC	CASSSDGNYGYTF
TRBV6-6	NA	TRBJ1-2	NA	TGTGCCAGCAGTTACGACCAAGGTGGCTACACCTTC	CASSYDQGGYTF
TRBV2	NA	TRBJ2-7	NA	TGTGCCAGCAGTGGGGGGCCGGGACTACCCTACGAGCAGTACTTC	CASSGGPGLPYEQYF
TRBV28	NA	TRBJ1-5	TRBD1	TGTGCCAGCACCGGGAATGGGGACAGGGTGCGTCAGCCCCAGCATTTT	CASTGNGDRVRQPQHF
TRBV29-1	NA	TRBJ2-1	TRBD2	TGCAGCGTTGAGGTAGCGGGGCTCTACAATGAGCAGTTCTTC	CSVEVAGLYNEQFF
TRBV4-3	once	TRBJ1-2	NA	TGCGCCAGCAGCCAAGATGAAGGGGAGTATGGCTACACCTTC	CASSQDEGEYGYTF
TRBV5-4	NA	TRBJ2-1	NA	TGTGCCAGCAGACAGGACAGCTACAATGAGCAGTTCTTC	CASRQDSYNEQFF
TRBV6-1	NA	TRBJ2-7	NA	TGTGCCAGCAGTGAAACGGGGGGCCGGCAGTACTTC	CASSETGGRQYF
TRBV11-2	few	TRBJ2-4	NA	TGTGCCAGCAGCGCCCCTGATCGACTAGCCAAAAACATTCAGTACTTC	CASSAPDRLAKNIQYF
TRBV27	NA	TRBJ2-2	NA	TGTGCCAGCAGTTTCAAGGCGATCGGGGAGCTGTTTTTT	CASSFKAIGELFF
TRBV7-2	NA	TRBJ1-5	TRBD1	TGTGCCAGCAGCTTAGAAGCCCACAGGGGGAGTCAGCCCCAGCATTTT	CASSLEAHRGSQPQHF
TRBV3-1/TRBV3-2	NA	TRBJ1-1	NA	TGTGCCAGCAGCGGATATGGGGCCAGGAACACTGAAGCTTTCTTT	CASSGYGARNTEAFF
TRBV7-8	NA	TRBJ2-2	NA	TGTGCCAGCAGCTTAGGGACTTTCCCGGACACCGGGGAGCTGTTTTTT	CASSLGTFPDTGELFF
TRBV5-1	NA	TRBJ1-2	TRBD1	TGCGCCAGCAGCAAAACCTACAGGGGCTCCGGGGGCTACACCTTC	CASSKTYRGSGGYTF
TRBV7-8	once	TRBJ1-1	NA	TGTGCCAGCAGTTCTCCGGGCCCCGGGAGTAACACTGAAGCTTTCTTT	CASSSPGPGSNTEAFF
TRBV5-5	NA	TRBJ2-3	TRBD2	TGTGCCAGCAGCTTGTCACTAGCGGGAGCAGCTGATACGCAGTATTTT	CASSLSLAGAADTQYF
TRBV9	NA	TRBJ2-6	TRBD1	TGTGCCAGCAGCGAACCGGGACAGGGGGCCCCTGGGGCCAACGTCCTGACTTTC	CASSEPGQGAPGANVLTF
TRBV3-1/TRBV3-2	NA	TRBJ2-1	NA	TGTGCCAGCAGCCAAGGGAGAAGCTCCTACAATGAGCAGTTCTTC	CASSQGRSSYNEQFF
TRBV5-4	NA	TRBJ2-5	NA	TGTGCCAGCGCTCAAGGGGCCCAAGAGACCCAGTACTTC	CASAQGAQETQYF
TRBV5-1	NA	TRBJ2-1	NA	TGCGCCAGCAGCCAACTAAGCTCCTACAATGAGCAGTTCTTC	CASSQLSSYNEQFF